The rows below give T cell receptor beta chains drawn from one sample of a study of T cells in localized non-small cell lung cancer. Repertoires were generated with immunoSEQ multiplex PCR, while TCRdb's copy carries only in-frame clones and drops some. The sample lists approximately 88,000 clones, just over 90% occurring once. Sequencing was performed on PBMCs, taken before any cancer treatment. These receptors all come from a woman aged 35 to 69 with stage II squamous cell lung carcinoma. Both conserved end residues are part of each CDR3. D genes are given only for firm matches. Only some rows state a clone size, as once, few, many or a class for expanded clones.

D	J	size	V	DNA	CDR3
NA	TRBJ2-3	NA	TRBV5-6	TGTGCCAGCAGCTCCGGGACGTCCTACACAGATACGCAGTATTTT	CASSSGTSYTDTQYF
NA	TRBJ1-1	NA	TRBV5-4	TGTGCCAGCAGCTTGGACAGGGAGGGCACTGAAGCTTTCTTT	CASSLDREGTEAFF
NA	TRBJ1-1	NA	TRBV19	TGTGCCAGTACCCCCCGGCGGCAGGGGAACACTGAAGCTTTCTTT	CASTPRRQGNTEAFF
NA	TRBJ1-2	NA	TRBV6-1	TGTGCCAGCAGTGAAGCCAAGACGTCTATTTGGAGCGGCTACACCTTC	CASSEAKTSIWSGYTF
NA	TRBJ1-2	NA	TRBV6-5	TGTGCCAGCAGTTACGGATCCGATGGCTACACCTTC	CASSYGSDGYTF
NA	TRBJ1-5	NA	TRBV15	TGTGCCACCAGCAGAGAGGGGTATAGCAATCAGCCCCAGCATTTT	CATSREGYSNQPQHF
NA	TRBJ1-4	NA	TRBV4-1	TGCGCCAGCAGCCAAGCCATACGGGCTACGGCTAATGAAAAACTGTTTTTT	CASSQAIRATANEKLFF
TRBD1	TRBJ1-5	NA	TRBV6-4	TGTGCCAGCAGGGAAGACAGGGGCAATCAGCCCCAGCATTTT	CASREDRGNQPQHF
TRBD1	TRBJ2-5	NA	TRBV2	TGTGCCAGCAGGGACAGGGGGCCTGCTGACCAGTACTTC	CASRDRGPADQYF
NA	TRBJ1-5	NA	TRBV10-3	TGTGCCATCAGTGATCTAGGATCCAGCAATCAGCCCCAGCATTTT	CAISDLGSSNQPQHF
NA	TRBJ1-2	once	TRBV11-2	TGTGCCAGCAGCTCGACCAGGGGTGAGGGTGGCTACACCTTC	CASSSTRGEGGYTF
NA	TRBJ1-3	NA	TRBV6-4	TGTGCCAACCGTCGGGGTCCTCGAAACACCATATATTTT	CANRRGPRNTIYF
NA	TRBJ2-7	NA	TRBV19	TGTGCCAGTAGTGAGAGGGGCTCCTACGAGCAGTACTTC	CASSERGSYEQYF
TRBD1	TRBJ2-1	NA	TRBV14	TGTGCCAGCAGCCAAGTTCGGGACAGGTCTTACAATGAGCAGTTCTTC	CASSQVRDRSYNEQFF
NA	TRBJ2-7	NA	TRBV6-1	TGTGCCAGCAAGGTCCGCAGGGGACCCTACGAGCAGTACTTC	CASKVRRGPYEQYF
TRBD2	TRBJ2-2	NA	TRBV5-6	TGTGCCAGCACCCTGGACCCGGGAGGCTCCGGGGAGCTGTTTTTT	CASTLDPGGSGELFF
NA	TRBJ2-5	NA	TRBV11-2	TGTGCCAGCAGCGTAGACCAAGAGACCCAGTACTTC	CASSVDQETQYF
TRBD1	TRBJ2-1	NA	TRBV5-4	TGTGCCAGCAGCAGGAAAGGGACAGGGGCGCATGAGCAGTTCTTC	CASSRKGTGAHEQFF
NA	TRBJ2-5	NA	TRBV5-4	TGTGCCAGCAGCCTTGACCCCCAACAAGAGACCCAGTACTTC	CASSLDPQQETQYF
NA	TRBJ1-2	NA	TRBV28	TGTGCCAGCAGTTTACCGGCAGGGGAATTCGGCTACACCTTC	CASSLPAGEFGYTF
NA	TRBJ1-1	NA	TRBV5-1	TGCGCCAGCAGCTCTTGGACTGAAGCTTTCTTT	CASSSWTEAFF
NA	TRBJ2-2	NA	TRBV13	TGTGCCAGCAGCCCACCTACCGGGGAGCTGTTTTTT	CASSPPTGELFF
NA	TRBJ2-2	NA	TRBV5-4	TGTGCCAGCAGCTTGGCCGGGGTTGGAGACACCGGGGAGCTGTTTTTT	CASSLAGVGDTGELFF
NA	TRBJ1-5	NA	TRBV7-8	TGTGCCAGCAGCTTGACGGGGCGCCTGAATAGCAATCAGCCCCAGCATTTT	CASSLTGRLNSNQPQHF
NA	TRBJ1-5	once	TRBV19	TGTGCCAGTAGCCGGGACACCAGAAAAACTAATACACCAGCTTTGCCCCAGCATTTT	CASSRDTRKTNTPALPQHF
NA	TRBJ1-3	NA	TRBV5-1	TGCGCCAGCAGCACAGGAAGATCCTCTGGAAACACCATATATTTT	CASSTGRSSGNTIYF
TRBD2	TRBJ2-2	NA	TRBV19	TGTGCCAGTAGTACCCGGGTAGGACTAGCGGGAGATCCGAACACCGGGGAGCTGTTTTTT	CASSTRVGLAGDPNTGELFF
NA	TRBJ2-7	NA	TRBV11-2	TGTGCCAGCAGCTTAAATCCTGGGACGCTCTACGAGCAGTACTTC	CASSLNPGTLYEQYF
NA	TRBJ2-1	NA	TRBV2	TGTGCCAGCAATAGGAGGGGGGACAATGAGCAGTTCTTC	CASNRRGDNEQFF
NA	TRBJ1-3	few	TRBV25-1	TGTGCCAGCAGTGAGCGCGACACACTCTCTGGAAACACCATATATTTT	CASSERDTLSGNTIYF
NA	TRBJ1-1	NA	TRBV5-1	TGCGCCAGCAGCTTGCAAGAGTCCAACACTGAAGCTTTCTTT	CASSLQESNTEAFF
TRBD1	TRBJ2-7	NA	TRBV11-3	TGTGCCAGCAGCTTAAGACAGGGGGCGGACGAGCAGTACTTC	CASSLRQGADEQYF
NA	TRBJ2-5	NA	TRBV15	TGTGCCACCAGCTCAGGGTGGCAGGAGACCCAGTACTTC	CATSSGWQETQYF
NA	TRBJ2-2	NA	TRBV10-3	TGTGCCATCAGTGGGCAGGGTGGCACCGGGGAGCTGTTTTTT	CAISGQGGTGELFF
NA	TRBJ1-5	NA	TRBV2	TGTGCCAGCAGGGGAACAGACCCGGTGGCGCCCCAGCATTTT	CASRGTDPVAPQHF
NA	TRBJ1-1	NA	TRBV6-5	TGTGCCAGCAGTTACTCAGAGGCCTTGAACACTGAAGCTTTCTTT	CASSYSEALNTEAFF
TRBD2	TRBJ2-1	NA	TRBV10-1	TGCGCCAGCACTCTTAGCGGGAGCCGCGGCGTTTTCTTC	CASTLSGSRGVFF
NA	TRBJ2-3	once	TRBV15	TGTGCCACCAGTACGGGGTCAGGAGATACGCAGTATTTT	CATSTGSGDTQYF
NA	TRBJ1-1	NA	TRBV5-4	TGTGCCAGCAGCGAGGGGAGTGGGGCACTGGACTCGGACACTGAAGCTTTCTTT	CASSEGSGALDSDTEAFF
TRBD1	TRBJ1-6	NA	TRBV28	TGTGCCAGCAGCCCGGGACAGGGTAGGGCCCTCCACTTT	CASSPGQGRALHF
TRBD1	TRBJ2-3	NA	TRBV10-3	TGTGCCATCAGTGAGAGGAAACAGGGGGTCACAGATACGCAGTATTTT	CAISERKQGVTDTQYF
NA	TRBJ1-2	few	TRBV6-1	TGTGCCAGCAGTTTCCAGGGTGGCTCGGGCTACACCTTC	CASSFQGGSGYTF